This is a list of T cell receptor beta chains from one sample in a study of blood T cell repertoires in COVID-19. Assay used: immunoSEQ multiplex PCR; TCRdb lists only in-frame clones, some missing. The sample carries about 270,000 clones, approximately 89% recorded once. What was sequenced was peripheral blood. These receptors were collected from a man aged 40-55 years with active or convalescent COVID-19. The CDR3 runs from the conserved cysteine through the conserved F or W. D genes are given only for firm matches. The size entry is marked missing in some rows and otherwise reads once, few, many or a size class.

abundance	v_gene	d_gene	j_gene	CDR3aa	CDR3nt
few	TRBV27	TRBD2	TRBJ2-2	CASSFWTSGTGELFF	TGTGCCAGCAGTTTTTGGACTAGCGGGACCGGGGAGCTGTTTTTT
once	TRBV6-1	-	TRBJ1-6	CASSEVENSPLHF	TGTGCCAGCAGTGAAGTCGAGAATTCACCCCTCCACTTT
-	TRBV6-1	-	TRBJ1-5	CASSEGMGARDQPQHF	TGTGCCAGCAGTGAAGGAATGGGGGCCCGGGATCAGCCCCAGCATTTT
-	TRBV27	-	TRBJ2-1	CASSARDNEQFF	TGTGCCAGCAGCGCCAGGGACAATGAGCAGTTCTTC
once	TRBV5-6	TRBD1	TRBJ1-4	CASSLARGRRATNEKLFF	TGTGCCAGCAGCTTGGCCAGGGGGCGACGTGCAACTAATGAAAAACTGTTTTTT
-	TRBV27	TRBD1	TRBJ1-5	CASSSDAGQGGQPQHF	TGTGCCAGCAGTTCGGATGCAGGACAGGGTGGGCAGCCCCAGCATTTT
-	TRBV10-3	-	TRBJ2-5	CAAGKETQYF	TGTGCCGCCGGGAAAGAGACCCAGTACTTC
-	TRBV6-5	-	TRBJ1-2	CASRREGGGYGYTF	TGTGCCAGCAGGCGCGAAGGGGGGGGTTATGGCTACACCTTC
-	TRBV11-2	TRBD2	TRBJ2-2	CASSLDFLGLAGVGGELFF	TGTGCCAGCAGCTTAGATTTCCTGGGACTAGCGGGAGTTGGCGGGGAGCTGTTTTTT
-	TRBV27	-	TRBJ1-1	CASSSLDRTTEAFF	TGTGCCAGCAGTTCTCTCGACAGGACCACTGAAGCTTTCTTT
-	TRBV5-1	-	TRBJ2-7	CASGETYEQYF	TGCGCCAGCGGAGAAACATACGAGCAGTACTTC
-	TRBV11-1	TRBD2	TRBJ2-7	CASSFLSGEAPPEQYF	TGTGCCAGCAGCTTCCTTAGCGGGGAGGCCCCTCCCGAGCAGTACTTC
-	TRBV28	-	TRBJ2-2	CASSLSFGELFF	TGTGCCAGCAGTCTAAGTTTCGGGGAGCTGTTTTTT
-	TRBV10-2	-	TRBJ1-5	CASSEGGDQPQHF	TGCGCCAGCAGTGAGGGGGGGGATCAGCCCCAGCATTTT
few	TRBV2	-	TRBJ2-7	CASSDGQRYEQYF	TGTGCCAGCAGTGACGGACAGAGATACGAGCAGTACTTC
-	TRBV7-9	-	TRBJ2-1	CASSFHGGYFYNEQFF	TGTGCCAGCAGCTTCCACGGGGGATACTTCTACAATGAGCAGTTCTTC
-	TRBV24-1	-	TRBJ2-3	CATTSSTDTQYF	TGTGCCACCACGTCGTCCACAGATACGCAGTATTTT
-	TRBV11-2	TRBD1	TRBJ1-1	CASSFDRGGLNTEAFF	TGTGCCAGCAGCTTCGACAGGGGGGGCTTGAACACTGAAGCTTTCTTT
-	TRBV27	-	TRBJ1-6	CASSLEAHSPLHF	TGTGCCAGCAGTTTAGAGGCGCATTCACCCCTCCACTTT
-	TRBV6-8	TRBD1	TRBJ1-4	CASSYGRQGGEKLFF	TGTGCCAGCAGTTACGGGAGACAGGGTGGGGAAAAACTGTTTTTT
few	TRBV10-3	TRBD2	TRBJ2-2	CATGTGLGNAGELFF	TGTGCCACCGGGACGGGACTAGGTAACGCCGGGGAGCTGTTTTTT
-	TRBV10-2	TRBD1	TRBJ1-5	CASSGTGAQPQHF	TGCGCCAGCAGCGGGACAGGGGCTCAGCCCCAGCATTTT
-	TRBV19	-	TRBJ1-4	CASSGQGKANEKLFF	TGTGCCAGTAGTGGTCAGGGAAAGGCTAATGAAAAACTGTTTTTT
once	TRBV19	TRBD1	TRBJ2-2	CASRGQGPGELFF	TGTGCCAGTAGGGGACAGGGACCCGGGGAGCTGTTTTTT
-	TRBV18	-	TRBJ1-1	CASSPPTVNTEAFF	TGTGCCAGCTCACCACCGACAGTTAACACTGAAGCTTTCTTT
few	TRBV10-3	TRBD1	TRBJ1-2	CAISEPGGVGDYGYTF	TGTGCCATCAGTGAGCCAGGGGGCGTAGGGGACTATGGCTACACCTTC
-	TRBV30	-	TRBJ2-5	CAWRGIRTGRTQYF	TGTGCCTGGCGGGGGATAAGAACCGGCAGGACCCAGTACTTC
once	TRBV7-9	-	TRBJ2-7	CASSLGVGSSYEQYF	TGTGCCAGCAGCTTAGGGGTCGGGAGCTCCTACGAGCAGTACTTC